The text below deals with one T cell receptor beta chain. Its antigen is undetermined. These data are taken from a study of cytomegalovirus exposure and HLA in healthy donors. Study outcomes and limitations: Diagnosis of cytomegalovirus status made by the classifier reportedly showed high specificity and sensitivity.

From germline, CDR1 is SGHRS and CDR2 YFSETQ. This CDR3 contains 14 residues. V lost 4 bases and J lost 6, with 17 bases in between. Amplification used 60 Vbeta primers and 13 Jbeta primers. Profiled with immunoSEQ multiplex PCR; TCRdb holds only in-frame clones, not every one. The table lists about 60,000 clones, more than 60% of them singletons. The source material was PBMCs. The source of this sequence is a woman in her thirties in good health and CMV-seronegative. The rearrangement links TRBV5-1 to TRBJ2-7, with D unresolved. In DNA form, the CDR3 reads TGCGCCAGCAGCCCGGGTTGGGTTGATTCCGAGCAGTACGTC. Translated: CASSPGWVDSEQYV.